These 15 T cell receptor beta chains were all obtained from the same sample, sequenced in a study of Graves' ophthalmopathy and Graves' hyperthyroidism. The authors amplified TCR beta CDR3 regions from RNA transcripts. The first round was an RT-PCR with HTBI primers, and the second round was a multiplex PCR. TCRdb reprocessed the multiplex PCR reads via MiXCR and lists one record per CDR3 protein. The data contain 600,000 to 700,000 distinct CDR3 sequences, approximately 39% of them seen just once; the ten biggest clones take up over 2.5%. The sequenced material came from peripheral blood. Receptors originate from an adult man with Graves' ophthalmopathy.

Points on this clonotype: A read error may produce the germline difference seen at one junction end. The V and J genes are TRBV7-8 and TRBJ1-6, with no clear D. The CDR3 covers 16 residues. The V gene's germline CDR1 is SGHVS and CDR2 FQNEAQ. The CDR3, as DNA: TGTGCCAGCAGCTTACTCCGGACTCCCGGGAATTCGCCCCTCCACTTT. It codes for CASSLLRTPGNSPLHF.

This clonotype was counted a single time. This chain links TRBV5-6 with TRBJ1-5, with TRBD1 matching over 8 bases. The trim removed 3 bases at V and 3 bases at J, leaving 14 bases unmatched. Germline CDR1 and CDR2: SGHDT and YYEEEE. CDR3 length: 18 residues. The CDR3 DNA is TGTGCCAGCAGCTCCGACAGGGGTGATTTTATTAACAATCAGCCCCAGCATTTT. Protein sequence: CASSSDRGDFINNQPQHF. Using reference TRBV5-6 and TRBJ1-5 for the parts outside the CDR3, the full variable domain is DAGVTQSPTHLIKTRGQQVTLRCSPKSGHDTVSWYQQALGQGPQFIFQYYEEEERQRGNFPDRFSGHQFPNYSSELNVNALLLGDSALYLCASSSDRGDFINNQPQHFGDGTRLSIL.

This clonotype was counted many times. The chain combines TRBV7-2 with TRBJ1-3; TRBD1 might be the D (5 bases). Germline lookup yields CDR1 SGHTA and CDR2 FQGNSA. This CDR3 has 17 residues. With 3 bases removed from V and 4 bases from J, the gap between germline ends came to 19 bases. As DNA, the CDR3 is TGTGCCAGCAGCTTTAATCATGGGGCAGGGATGGGAAACACCATATATTTT. Residues: CASSFNHGAGMGNTIYF. Filled out from reference TRBV7-2 and TRBJ1-3, the complete variable domain reads GAGVSQSPSNKVTEKGKDVELRCDPISGHTALYWYRQSLGQGLEFLIYFQGNSAPDKSGLPSDRFSAERTGGSVSTLTIQRTQQEDSAVYLCASSFNHGAGMGNTIYFGEGSWLTVV.

About this clonotype: Possible read error: a much larger clone is one base away. V and J are TRBV29-1 and TRBJ1-5; D uncertain. Per germline, CDR1 SQVTM and CDR2 ANQGSEA. The length of the CDR3 is 14 residues. In DNA form, the CDR3 reads TGCGGCGTTGAACGGCGGCAGGTAAGTCAGCCCCAGCATTTT. This sequence encodes CGVERRQVSQPQHF.

In the case of this clonotype: A much larger clone is a single base away; this may be a read error. The CDR3 loop reads CASSATGYFRNEAFF. For the CDR3, the DNA is TGTGCCAGCAGCGCAACAGGGTACTTCAGAAATGAAGCTTTCTTT. The chain carries TRBV9 and TRBJ1-1; tentatively, D is TRBD1 (6 bases). The V end was cut by 3 bases, the J end by 7 bases, with 19 bases between. Germline lookup yields CDR1 SGDLS and CDR2 YYNGEE. CDR3 length: 15 amino acids.

This clonotype was detected many times. V usage is TRBV5-6 and J usage is TRBJ1-1; TRBD1 aligns across 7 bases. The germline gives CDR1 SGHDT, CDR2 YYEEEE. The V segment lost 0 bases and the J segment 1 base; nucleotides outside the gene matches: 3. The CDR3 runs 15 residues. The CDR3 DNA follows: TGTGCCAGCAGCTTGGGCACAGGGGCGAACACTGAAGCTTTCTTT. Amino acid sequence: CASSLGTGANTEAFF.

This chain joins TRBV6-2 or TRBV6-3 and TRBJ2-7; 7 bases are shared with TRBD1. CDR1 and CDR2 from the germline V gene are MNHEY and SVGEGT. The ends lost 6 bases at V and 0 bases at J; junction bases unmatched: 8. The CDR3 sequence is 15 residues long. The CDR3 loop reads CASRTGQEFSYEQYF. The CDR3 coding sequence is TGTGCCAGCAGAACTGGACAGGAATTCTCCTACGAGCAGTACTTC.

For this clonotype: Given the absence of the conserved phenylalanine or tryptophan at the CDR3 end, a read error is likely. The chain recombines TRBV7-6 with TRBJ1-1; D might be TRBD1 (5 bases). The CDR3 totals 13 residues. Germline V gene lookup returns CDR1 SGHVS and CDR2 FNYEAQ. Trimming removed 5 bases from V and 2 bases from J, with 9 bases in between. CDR3 nucleotides: TGTGCCAGCAGCCGTGACAGAAACACTGAAGCTTTCCTT. Amino acid sequence: CASSRDRNTEAFL.

Notes on this clonotype: One end of the junction does not line up with germline, which may come from a read error. This chain connects TRBV2 to TRBJ1-1; the D gene is possibly TRBD1 (6 bases). This CDR3 region has 15 residues. CDR1 is SNHLY, CDR2 FYNNEI, per germline. The CDR3: CASRYRVRTSTEASF. CDR3 DNA: TGTGCCAGCAGATACAGGGTCAGGACGAGCACTGAAGCTTCCTTT.

The V call is TRBV10-3, the J call TRBJ2-2, with 7 bases aligning to TRBD2. CDR1 is ENHRY and CDR2 is SYGVKD in the germline V gene. This CDR3 is 15 amino acids long. V gave up 10 bases and J gave up 1 base; unmatched junction bases: 9. CDR3 loop: CASTSGGRNTGELFF. CDR3 sequence (DNA): TGTGCCAGCACCTCCGGCGGGAGGAACACCGGGGAGCTGTTTTTT.

This clonotype was found a few times. The chain is built from TRBV30 and TRBJ2-7; the match to TRBD1 covers 7 bases. The V gene end was trimmed by 4 bases and the J gene end by 9 bases; junction bases not matched to a gene: 12. Germline CDR1 and CDR2: GTSNPN and SVGIG (reference sequence). This CDR3 comprises 13 residues. The CDR3 DNA reads as TGTGCCTGGACGGGGCAGGGGGAAATCTGGCAGTACTTC. Protein sequence: CAWTGQGEIWQYF.

The chain couples TRBV4-1 to TRBJ2-7, with 11 bases lining up with TRBD1. There are 15 residues in the CDR3. Looked up from germline, CDR1 is MGHRA and CDR2 is YSYEKL. Trimming at V came to 3 bases and at J to 4 bases, leaving 5 bases not matched to a gene. The CDR3 reads CASSQRTGGGYEQYF. CDR3 in DNA: TGCGCCAGCAGCCAGCGGACAGGGGGCGGGTACGAGCAGTACTTC.

This clonotype came up many times. The genes are TRBV3-1 and TRBJ2-5; D may correspond to TRBD1 or TRBD2 (6 bases each). Germline values: CDR1 LGHDT, CDR2 YNNKEL (reference sequence). V lost 0 bases and J lost 5, with 13 bases in between. The CDR3 covers 15 residues. The CDR3 loop reads CASSQDISGAETQYF. CDR3 in DNA: TGTGCCAGCAGCCAAGATATCTCGGGGGCGGAGACCCAGTACTTC.

The chain recombines TRBV2 with TRBJ1-1; 10 bases align to TRBD1. The CDR3 contains 15 residues. Germline CDR1 SNHLY, CDR2 FYNNEI. The V gene end was trimmed by 4 bases and the J gene end by 3 bases; junction bases not matched to a gene: 5. Here the CDR3 reads CASSGEGQGHTEAFF. DNA for the CDR3: TGTGCCAGCAGTGGAGAGGGACAGGGGCACACTGAAGCTTTCTTT.

At least ten counts were recorded for this clonotype. J is TRBJ2-7 and V is TRBV24-1; D possibly corresponds to TRBD2 (5 bases). Trimming took 4 bases from V and 0 from J, leaving 6 bases between them. Germline CDR1 and CDR2: KGHDR and SFDVKD. The CDR3 covers 13 residues. The CDR3 coding sequence is TGTGCCACCAGTGACGACTACTCCTACGAGCAGTACTTC. Amino acid sequence: CATSDDYSYEQYF.